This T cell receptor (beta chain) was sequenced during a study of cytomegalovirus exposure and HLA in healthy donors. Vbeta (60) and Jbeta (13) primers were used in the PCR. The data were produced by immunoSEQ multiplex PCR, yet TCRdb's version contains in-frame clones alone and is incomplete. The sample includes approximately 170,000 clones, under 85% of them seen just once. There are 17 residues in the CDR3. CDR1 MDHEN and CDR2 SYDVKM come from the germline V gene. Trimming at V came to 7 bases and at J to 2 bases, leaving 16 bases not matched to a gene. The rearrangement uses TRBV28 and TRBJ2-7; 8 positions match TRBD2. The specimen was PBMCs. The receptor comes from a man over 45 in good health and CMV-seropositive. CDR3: CASTEQTTSDSTYEQYF. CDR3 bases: TGTGCCAGCACCGAACAAACGACTAGCGACAGTACCTACGAGCAGTACTTC.